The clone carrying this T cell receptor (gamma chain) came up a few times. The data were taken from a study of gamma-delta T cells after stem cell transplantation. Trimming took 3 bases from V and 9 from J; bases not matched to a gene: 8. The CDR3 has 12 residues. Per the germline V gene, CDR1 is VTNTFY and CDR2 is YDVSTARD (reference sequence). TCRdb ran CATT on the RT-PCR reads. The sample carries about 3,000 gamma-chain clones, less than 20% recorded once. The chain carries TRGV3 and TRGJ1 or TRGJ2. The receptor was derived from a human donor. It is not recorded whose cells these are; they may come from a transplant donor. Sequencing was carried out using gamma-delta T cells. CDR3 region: CATWDRQSKKLF. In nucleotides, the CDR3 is TGTGCCACCTGGGACCGCCAGAGTAAGAAACTCTTT.